What follows describes a single T cell receptor (beta chain). This entry belongs to a study of blood T cell repertoires in COVID-19. Study information: Specimens from acute and convalescent COVID-19 originated in the United States, Italy and Spain. From T cells, B-cell-depleted T cells, or PBMCs came the material, which was cDNA or gDNA.

Authors' data handling: Researchers report that nucleated cell counts were estimated from reference gene primer amplification. Clones were read by immunoSEQ multiplex PCR, and TCRdb kept only the in-frame ones, dropping some. V, J and clone size were drawn from that table, and D and trimming were deduced from the DNA. The sample contains fewer than 350,000 clones, approximately 83% of which appear only once. The germline V gene encodes CDR1 KGHSH and CDR2 LQKENI. V dropped 5 bases and J dropped 0; count of bases not matched to a gene: 4. The CDR3 is made up of 14 amino acids. Sequenced: peripheral blood. The chain combines TRBV18 with TRBJ2-7; 7 nucleotides align to TRBD1. The clonotype was recovered from a woman in her 30s who had recovered from COVID-19. The CDR3 sequence is CASSFRDSSYEQYF. The CDR3 nucleotides are TGTGCCAGCTCATTCCGGGACAGCTCCTACGAGCAGTACTTC.